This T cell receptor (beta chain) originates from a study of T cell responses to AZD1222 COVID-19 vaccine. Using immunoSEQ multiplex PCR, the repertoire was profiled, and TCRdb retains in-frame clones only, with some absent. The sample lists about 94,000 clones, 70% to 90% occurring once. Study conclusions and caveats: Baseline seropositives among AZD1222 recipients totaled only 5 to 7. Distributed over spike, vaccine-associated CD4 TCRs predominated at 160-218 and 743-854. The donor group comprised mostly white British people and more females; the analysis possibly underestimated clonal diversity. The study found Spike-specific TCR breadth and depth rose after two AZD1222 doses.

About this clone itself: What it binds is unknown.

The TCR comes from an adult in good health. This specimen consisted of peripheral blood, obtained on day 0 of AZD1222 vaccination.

DNA of the CDR3: TGTGCCAGCAGCCATTCCCGGTGGGGGGCACACAATCAGCCCCAGCATTTT. It yields the protein CASSHSRWGAHNQPQHF. This sequence joins TRBV3-1 (or the pseudogene TRBV3-2) and TRBJ1-5, with TRBD1 as a possible D gene (6 bases). V was pared by 3 bases and J by 3 bases, with 18 bases between. The CDR3 is made up of 17 amino acids. Germline assignment: CDR1 LGHDT and CDR2 YNNKEL (reference sequence).